These T cell receptor beta chains were read from a single sample in a study of T cells in Graves' hyperthyroidism and ophthalmopathy. TCRdb recomputed calls from the multiplex PCR reads with MiXCR, one row per CDR3 protein. The sample contains about 600,000 distinct CDR3 sequences, 16% of which appear only once. The sequencing input was blood. The source of these receptors is a middle-aged woman with Graves' ophthalmopathy. The CDR3 runs from the conserved cysteine through the conserved F or W. Each record gives: V gene, J gene, D gene, clone size, CDR3 protein, CDR3 DNA. D genes are given only for firm matches. Clone size is shown for a subset of rows, as once, few, many or a class of expanded clone.

TRBV25-1	TRBJ2-6	NA	NA	CASSESPGANVLTF	TGTGCCAGCAGTGAATCTCCTGGGGCCAACGTCCTGACTTTC
TRBV12-3/TRBV12-4	TRBJ1-5	NA	many	CASSWGGVDQPQHF	TGTGCCAGCAGTTGGGGAGGGGTGGATCAGCCCCAGCATTTT
TRBV19	TRBJ2-2	NA	once	CASSTQVPGELFF	TGTGCCAGTAGTACACAGGTCCCCGGGGAGCTGTTTTTT
TRBV12-3/TRBV12-4	TRBJ1-2	TRBD1	many	CASTPLGQSLYGYTF	TGTGCCAGCACTCCCTTGGGACAGAGCCTCTATGGCTACACCTTC
TRBV7-3	TRBJ2-3	NA	many	CASSLYGGNTDTQYF	TGTGCCAGCAGCTTATACGGCGGAAACACAGATACGCAGTATTTT
TRBV5-5	TRBJ2-1	NA	NA	CASSLDRVAYNEQFF	TGTGCCAGCAGCTTGGACAGGGTCGCCTACAATGAGCAGTTCTTC
TRBV5-1	TRBJ2-3	NA	NA	CASSWQGMTTDTQYF	TGCGCCAGCAGTTGGCAGGGTATGACCACAGATACGCAGTATTTT
TRBV28	TRBJ2-1	TRBD2	many	CASFSPGEGYNEQFF	TGTGCCAGCTTTAGCCCGGGGGAGGGATACAATGAGCAGTTCTTC
TRBV7-8	TRBJ2-6	NA	few	CASSYQATSTGINVLTF	TGTGCCAGCAGCTACCAGGCTACCTCTACTGGAATCAACGTCCTGACTTTC
TRBV12-5	TRBJ2-5	NA	few	CASGLPNQETQYF	TGTGCTAGTGGTTTGCCAAACCAAGAGACCCAGTACTTC
TRBV5-5	TRBJ2-3	NA	many	CASSQSPRRQGADTQYF	TGTGCCAGCAGCCAGTCCCCCCGCCGCCAAGGGGCAGATACGCAGTATTTT
TRBV12-3/TRBV12-4	TRBJ1-2	NA	many	CASSLSLGREGYTF	TGTGCCAGCAGTTTGTCACTTGGCCGGGAGGGCTACACCTTC
TRBV12-3/TRBV12-4	TRBJ2-5	NA	many	CAITLGGLGETQYF	TGTGCCATCACGTTGGGGGGCTTGGGAGAGACCCAGTACTTC
TRBV29-1	TRBJ2-7	TRBD1	NA	CSVGRTGFESGEQYF	TGCAGCGTTGGGCGGACAGGGTTTGAATCAGGCGAGCAGTACTTC
TRBV12-3/TRBV12-4	TRBJ2-5	NA	NA	CASSLEGNRETQYF	TGTGCCAGCAGTTTAGAGGGCAATCGGGAGACCCAGTACTTC
TRBV12-5	TRBJ2-7	TRBD2	NA	CASGLSSSGTLPPYEQYF	TGTGCTAGTGGTTTGAGCTCTAGCGGGACCTTGCCCCCCTACGAGCAGTACTTC
TRBV25-1	TRBJ1-5	TRBD1	few	CASSEPRTGYYSNQPQHF	TGTGCCAGCAGTGAACCCCGGACAGGCTATTATAGCAATCAGCCCCAGCATTTT
TRBV2	TRBJ2-3	NA	many	CAGRWGRTDTQYF	TGTGCCGGCCGATGGGGGCGTACAGATACGCAGTATTTT
TRBV3-1	TRBJ2-6	TRBD1	NA	CASSQYTPGQAVSGANVLTF	TGTGCCAGCAGCCAGTACACACCCGGACAGGCAGTCTCTGGGGCCAACGTCCTGACTTTC
TRBV7-7	TRBJ2-5	TRBD2	NA	CASSATSGGKETQYF	TGTGCTAGCAGTGCTACTAGCGGAGGGAAAGAGACCCAGTACTTC
TRBV19	TRBJ1-4	NA	few	CASPPSRGEKLFF	TGTGCCAGCCCCCCCTCCAGGGGAGAAAAACTGTTTTTT
TRBV27	TRBJ2-5	NA	few	CASSSTGNQETQYF	TGTGCCAGCAGTTCGACCGGGAACCAAGAGACCCAGTACTTC
TRBV6-1	TRBJ2-7	TRBD1	many	CASSEARTGADEQYF	TGTGCCAGCAGTGAAGCTCGGACAGGGGCAGACGAGCAGTACTTC
TRBV19	TRBJ1-6	NA	NA	CASSIGWTNSPLHF	TGTGCCAGTAGTATTGGCTGGACGAATTCACCCCTCCACTTT
TRBV6-1	TRBJ2-1	TRBD2	NA	CASSFSGKSYNEQFF	TGTGCCAGCAGTTTTAGCGGGAAATCCTACAATGAGCAGTTCTTC
TRBV2	TRBJ1-1	NA	many	CASSWGEAFF	TGTGCCAGCAGTTGGGGAGAAGCTTTCTTT
TRBV11-2	TRBJ2-2	TRBD2	many	CASSLASGRTGELFF	TGTGCCAGCAGCTTAGCGAGCGGGAGAACCGGGGAGCTGTTTTTT
TRBV30	TRBJ2-3	NA	NA	CAWSAGIQADTQYF	TGTGCCTGGAGTGCAGGTATCCAAGCAGATACGCAGTATTTT
TRBV2	TRBJ1-2	NA	few	CASSEQGNPFNYGYTF	TGTGCCAGCAGTGAACAGGGCAACCCTTTTAACTATGGCTACACCTTC
TRBV20-1	TRBJ1-2	NA	NA	CSAVLWDYGYTF	TGCAGTGCGGTTTTATGGGACTATGGCTACACCTTC
TRBV11-2	TRBJ2-3	TRBD1	NA	CASSGIGTGGTDTQYF	TGTGCCAGCAGCGGAATCGGGACAGGGGGCACAGATACGCAGTATTTT
TRBV5-1	TRBJ1-2	TRBD1	NA	CASSPSGQGNYGYTF	TGCGCCAGCAGCCCCTCGGGACAGGGAAACTATGGCTACACCTTC
TRBV5-4	TRBJ1-5	NA	few	CASSSSGGPQHF	TGTGCCAGCAGCTCGTCTGGAGGGCCCCAGCATTTT
TRBV27	TRBJ2-3	TRBD2	NA	CASSPSWLAGPIDTQYF	TGTGCCAGCAGTCCCTCGTGGCTAGCGGGCCCCATAGATACGCAGTATTTT
TRBV27	TRBJ2-3	TRBD2	many	CASSPLKQSGASTDTQYF	TGTGCCAGCAGTCCCCTTAAGCAAAGCGGGGCTAGCACAGATACGCAGTATTTT
TRBV5-1	TRBJ2-3	NA	many	CASSLGGWTDTQYF	TGCGCCAGCAGCTTGGGGGGATGGACAGATACGCAGTATTTT
TRBV12-3/TRBV12-4	TRBJ1-6	NA	NA	CASGALGSIKNSPLHF	TGTGCCAGCGGCGCTCTCGGTTCGATCAAAAATTCACCCCTCCACTTT
TRBV5-8	TRBJ1-5	NA	few	CASSLESTVYSNQPQHF	TGTGCCAGCAGCTTGGAGTCGACAGTTTATAGCAATCAGCCCCAGCATTTT
TRBV28	TRBJ2-1	TRBD2	few	CASSPGGGLAGEPFF	TGTGCCAGCAGCCCCGGGGGGGGACTAGCGGGAGAGCCGTTCTTC
TRBV28	TRBJ2-2	TRBD1	many	CASSTGTGVTGELFF	TGTGCCAGCAGTACGGGGACAGGGGTTACCGGGGAGCTGTTTTTT
TRBV9	TRBJ1-2	TRBD1	many	CASSPQGQGVYGYTF	TGTGCCAGCAGCCCCCAAGGACAGGGCGTCTATGGCTACACCTTC
TRBV6-5	TRBJ2-5	NA	NA	CASSYSRVPETQYF	TGTGCCAGCAGTTACTCGCGGGTGCCAGAGACCCAGTACTTC
TRBV2	TRBJ2-1	NA	many	CASNQAKAGEQFF	TGTGCCAGCAATCAAGCGAAGGCGGGGGAGCAGTTCTTC
TRBV5-1	TRBJ2-7	TRBD2	few	CASSFLAGPSYEQYF	TGCGCCAGCAGCTTTTTAGCGGGACCCTCCTACGAGCAGTACTTC
TRBV15	TRBJ2-3	NA	many	CATTRGVGSDTQYF	TGTGCCACAACAAGGGGGGTCGGGTCAGATACGCAGTATTTT
TRBV6-1	TRBJ1-1	TRBD1	many	CASFDRGDYSTEAFF	TGTGCCAGCTTCGACAGGGGTGATTATAGCACTGAAGCTTTCTTT
TRBV5-1	TRBJ1-2	TRBD1	few	CASSNPGQGVNYGYTF	TGCGCCAGCAGCAACCCGGGACAGGGTGTAAACTATGGCTACACCTTC
TRBV6-1	TRBJ1-5	NA	many	CASSGLGAVNQPQHF	TGTGCCAGCAGTGGTTTGGGGGCCGTCAATCAGCCCCAGCATTTT
TRBV30	TRBJ2-7	NA	many	CAWSGIQTYEQYF	TGTGCCTGGAGCGGGATTCAGACCTACGAGCAGTACTTC